The 4 T cell receptor beta chains in this list originate from one sample, sequenced in a study of blood T cell repertoires in COVID-19. Sequenced by immunoSEQ multiplex PCR; TCRdb stores in-frame clones only, minus some. The sample consists of approximately 210,000 clones, around 88% of them appearing once. Sequencing input: peripheral blood. The receptor source for this set is a man aged 50 to 59 with active or convalescent COVID-19.

The chain carries TRBV3-1 (or the pseudogene TRBV3-2) and TRBJ2-7, with D possibly TRBD2 on 6 matching bases. V shed 0 bases and J shed 0 bases, with 9 bases lying between them. The CDR3 sequence is 15 residues long. CDR1 and CDR2 from the germline V gene are LGHDT and YNNKEL (reference sequence). The CDR3 loop reads CASSQEGLSSYEQYF. The CDR3 DNA reads as TGTGCCAGCAGCCAAGAGGGACTGAGCTCCTACGAGCAGTACTTC.

This chain joins TRBV7-9 and TRBJ2-2; 13 bases are a match to TRBD2. Germline loops: CDR1 SEHNR, CDR2 FQNEAQ (reference sequence). J lost 5 bases, V lost 5 bases, and 5 bases had no gene match. CDR3 length: 16 residues. CDR3: CASSLGLAGVTGELFF. The CDR3 region has the DNA TGTGCCAGCAGCCTCGGACTAGCGGGAGTTACCGGGGAGCTGTTTTTT.

The chain links TRBV5-1 to TRBJ2-7, with D possibly matching TRBD2 (6 bases). V shed 0 bases and J shed 2 bases, with 12 bases lying between them. CDR1 SGHRS and CDR2 YFSETQ come from the germline V gene. The length of the CDR3 is 15 residues. CDR3 protein: CASSLGREVAYEQYF. In DNA, the CDR3 is TGCGCCAGCAGCTTGGGCAGGGAGGTGGCCTACGAGCAGTACTTC.

The rearrangement uses TRBV29-1 and TRBJ2-7; D is uncertain. The CDR3 length is 12 residues. CDR1 SQVTM and CDR2 ANQGSEA come from the germline V gene. The V end lost 5 bases, the J end lost 3 bases, and 11 bases lay between the germline ends. DNA of the CDR3: TGCAGCGTTCGTGAGCGAATCTACGAGCAGTACTTC. Protein product: CSVRERIYEQYF.